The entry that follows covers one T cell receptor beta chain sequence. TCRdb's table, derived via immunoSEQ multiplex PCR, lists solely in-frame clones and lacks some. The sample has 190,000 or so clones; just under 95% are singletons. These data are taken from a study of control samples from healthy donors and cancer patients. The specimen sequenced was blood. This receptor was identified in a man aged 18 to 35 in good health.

CDR3 DNA sequence: TGTGCCAGTAGTATAGATCAACCGGCGAACTATGGCTACACCTTC. Translated: CASSIDQPANYGYTF. The chain has TRBV19 and TRBJ1-2, with D uncertain. V lost 0 bases and J 2 bases, leaving 10 bases between the germline ends. The CDR3 has 15 amino acids. Germline-derived CDR1 and CDR2 are LNHDA and SQIVND (reference sequence).